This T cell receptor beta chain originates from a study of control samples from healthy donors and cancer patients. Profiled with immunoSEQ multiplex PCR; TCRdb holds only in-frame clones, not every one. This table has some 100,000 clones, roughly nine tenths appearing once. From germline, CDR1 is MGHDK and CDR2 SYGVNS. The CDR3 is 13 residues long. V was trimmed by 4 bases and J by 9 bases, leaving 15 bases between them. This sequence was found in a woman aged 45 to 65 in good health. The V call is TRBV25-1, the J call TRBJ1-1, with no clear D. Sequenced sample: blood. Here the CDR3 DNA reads TGTGCCAGCAGTGGGACTCGGGGAGGGAAAGCTTTCTTT. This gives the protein CASSGTRGGKAFF.